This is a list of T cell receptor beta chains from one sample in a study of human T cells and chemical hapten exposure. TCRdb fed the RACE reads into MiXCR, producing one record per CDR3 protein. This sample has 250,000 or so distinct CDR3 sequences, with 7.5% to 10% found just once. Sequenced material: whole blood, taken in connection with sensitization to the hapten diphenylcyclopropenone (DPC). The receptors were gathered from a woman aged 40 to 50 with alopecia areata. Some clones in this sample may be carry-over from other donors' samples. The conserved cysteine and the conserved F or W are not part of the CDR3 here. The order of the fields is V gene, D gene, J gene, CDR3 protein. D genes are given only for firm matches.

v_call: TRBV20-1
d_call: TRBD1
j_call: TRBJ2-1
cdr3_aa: SASFVRGRRNEQF

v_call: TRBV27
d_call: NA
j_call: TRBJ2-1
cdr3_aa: ASSSADSNEQF

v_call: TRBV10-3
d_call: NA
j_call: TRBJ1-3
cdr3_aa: AISGTSSGNTIY

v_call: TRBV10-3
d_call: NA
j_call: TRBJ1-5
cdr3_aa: AISLQGESQPQH

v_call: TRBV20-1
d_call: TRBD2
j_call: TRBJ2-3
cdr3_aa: SARGGGGSASVDTQY

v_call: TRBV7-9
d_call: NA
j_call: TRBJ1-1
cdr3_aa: ASSSSVAGVGTEAF

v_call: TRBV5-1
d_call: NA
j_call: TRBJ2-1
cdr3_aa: ASVREAGSNEQF

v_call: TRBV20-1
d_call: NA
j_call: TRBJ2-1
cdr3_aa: SALKGGSSYNEQF

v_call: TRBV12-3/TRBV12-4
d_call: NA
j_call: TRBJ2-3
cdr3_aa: ASNGGDTQY

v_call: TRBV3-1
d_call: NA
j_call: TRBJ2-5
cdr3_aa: ASSPTLLTRQETQY

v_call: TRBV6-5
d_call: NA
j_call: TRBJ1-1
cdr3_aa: ASSYLENTEAF

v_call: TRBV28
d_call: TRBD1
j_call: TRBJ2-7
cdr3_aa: ASSLYKGQGARIGFYEQY

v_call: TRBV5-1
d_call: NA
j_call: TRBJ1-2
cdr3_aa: ASSLEQAFYGYT

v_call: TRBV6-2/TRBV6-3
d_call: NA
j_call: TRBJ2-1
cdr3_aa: ASQNQNYNEQF

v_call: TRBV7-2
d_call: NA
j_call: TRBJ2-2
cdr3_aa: ASSSNMGVGGSRLF

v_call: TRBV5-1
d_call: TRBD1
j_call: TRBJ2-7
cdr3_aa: ASGQGYEQY

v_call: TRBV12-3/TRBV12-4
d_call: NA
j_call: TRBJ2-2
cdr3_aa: ASSPPHGSGANTGELF